The entry below describes one T cell receptor beta chain. These data are taken from a study of blood T cell repertoires in COVID-19. The overall study: Specimens from acute and convalescent COVID-19 originated in the United States, Italy and Spain. Sources were T cells, B-cell-depleted T cells, or PBMCs; the material itself was cDNA or gDNA.

Original methodology: Estimation of nucleated cell counts relied on the amplification of reference gene primers. Data came from immunoSEQ multiplex PCR; TCRdb stores just in-frame clones and leaves some out. The V and J calls and the clone size are those of that table, but D and trimming were determined from the DNA. The top ten hold approximately 4.4% of the sample, which has 110,000 or so clones, about nine tenths seen once. Germline V gives CDR1 MDHEN, CDR2 SYDVKM. The CDR3 is 12 amino acids. The V end was cut by 6 bases, the J end by 6 bases, with 12 bases between. This rearrangement joins TRBV28 to TRBJ2-7, with D perhaps matching TRBD2 (5 bases). The source material was peripheral blood. This TCR derives from a woman aged 45 to 65 with acute or convalescent COVID-19. CDR3 in amino acids: CASRTPGFEQYF. CDR3 coding DNA: TGTGCCAGCAGGACACCGGGGTTCGAGCAGTACTTC.